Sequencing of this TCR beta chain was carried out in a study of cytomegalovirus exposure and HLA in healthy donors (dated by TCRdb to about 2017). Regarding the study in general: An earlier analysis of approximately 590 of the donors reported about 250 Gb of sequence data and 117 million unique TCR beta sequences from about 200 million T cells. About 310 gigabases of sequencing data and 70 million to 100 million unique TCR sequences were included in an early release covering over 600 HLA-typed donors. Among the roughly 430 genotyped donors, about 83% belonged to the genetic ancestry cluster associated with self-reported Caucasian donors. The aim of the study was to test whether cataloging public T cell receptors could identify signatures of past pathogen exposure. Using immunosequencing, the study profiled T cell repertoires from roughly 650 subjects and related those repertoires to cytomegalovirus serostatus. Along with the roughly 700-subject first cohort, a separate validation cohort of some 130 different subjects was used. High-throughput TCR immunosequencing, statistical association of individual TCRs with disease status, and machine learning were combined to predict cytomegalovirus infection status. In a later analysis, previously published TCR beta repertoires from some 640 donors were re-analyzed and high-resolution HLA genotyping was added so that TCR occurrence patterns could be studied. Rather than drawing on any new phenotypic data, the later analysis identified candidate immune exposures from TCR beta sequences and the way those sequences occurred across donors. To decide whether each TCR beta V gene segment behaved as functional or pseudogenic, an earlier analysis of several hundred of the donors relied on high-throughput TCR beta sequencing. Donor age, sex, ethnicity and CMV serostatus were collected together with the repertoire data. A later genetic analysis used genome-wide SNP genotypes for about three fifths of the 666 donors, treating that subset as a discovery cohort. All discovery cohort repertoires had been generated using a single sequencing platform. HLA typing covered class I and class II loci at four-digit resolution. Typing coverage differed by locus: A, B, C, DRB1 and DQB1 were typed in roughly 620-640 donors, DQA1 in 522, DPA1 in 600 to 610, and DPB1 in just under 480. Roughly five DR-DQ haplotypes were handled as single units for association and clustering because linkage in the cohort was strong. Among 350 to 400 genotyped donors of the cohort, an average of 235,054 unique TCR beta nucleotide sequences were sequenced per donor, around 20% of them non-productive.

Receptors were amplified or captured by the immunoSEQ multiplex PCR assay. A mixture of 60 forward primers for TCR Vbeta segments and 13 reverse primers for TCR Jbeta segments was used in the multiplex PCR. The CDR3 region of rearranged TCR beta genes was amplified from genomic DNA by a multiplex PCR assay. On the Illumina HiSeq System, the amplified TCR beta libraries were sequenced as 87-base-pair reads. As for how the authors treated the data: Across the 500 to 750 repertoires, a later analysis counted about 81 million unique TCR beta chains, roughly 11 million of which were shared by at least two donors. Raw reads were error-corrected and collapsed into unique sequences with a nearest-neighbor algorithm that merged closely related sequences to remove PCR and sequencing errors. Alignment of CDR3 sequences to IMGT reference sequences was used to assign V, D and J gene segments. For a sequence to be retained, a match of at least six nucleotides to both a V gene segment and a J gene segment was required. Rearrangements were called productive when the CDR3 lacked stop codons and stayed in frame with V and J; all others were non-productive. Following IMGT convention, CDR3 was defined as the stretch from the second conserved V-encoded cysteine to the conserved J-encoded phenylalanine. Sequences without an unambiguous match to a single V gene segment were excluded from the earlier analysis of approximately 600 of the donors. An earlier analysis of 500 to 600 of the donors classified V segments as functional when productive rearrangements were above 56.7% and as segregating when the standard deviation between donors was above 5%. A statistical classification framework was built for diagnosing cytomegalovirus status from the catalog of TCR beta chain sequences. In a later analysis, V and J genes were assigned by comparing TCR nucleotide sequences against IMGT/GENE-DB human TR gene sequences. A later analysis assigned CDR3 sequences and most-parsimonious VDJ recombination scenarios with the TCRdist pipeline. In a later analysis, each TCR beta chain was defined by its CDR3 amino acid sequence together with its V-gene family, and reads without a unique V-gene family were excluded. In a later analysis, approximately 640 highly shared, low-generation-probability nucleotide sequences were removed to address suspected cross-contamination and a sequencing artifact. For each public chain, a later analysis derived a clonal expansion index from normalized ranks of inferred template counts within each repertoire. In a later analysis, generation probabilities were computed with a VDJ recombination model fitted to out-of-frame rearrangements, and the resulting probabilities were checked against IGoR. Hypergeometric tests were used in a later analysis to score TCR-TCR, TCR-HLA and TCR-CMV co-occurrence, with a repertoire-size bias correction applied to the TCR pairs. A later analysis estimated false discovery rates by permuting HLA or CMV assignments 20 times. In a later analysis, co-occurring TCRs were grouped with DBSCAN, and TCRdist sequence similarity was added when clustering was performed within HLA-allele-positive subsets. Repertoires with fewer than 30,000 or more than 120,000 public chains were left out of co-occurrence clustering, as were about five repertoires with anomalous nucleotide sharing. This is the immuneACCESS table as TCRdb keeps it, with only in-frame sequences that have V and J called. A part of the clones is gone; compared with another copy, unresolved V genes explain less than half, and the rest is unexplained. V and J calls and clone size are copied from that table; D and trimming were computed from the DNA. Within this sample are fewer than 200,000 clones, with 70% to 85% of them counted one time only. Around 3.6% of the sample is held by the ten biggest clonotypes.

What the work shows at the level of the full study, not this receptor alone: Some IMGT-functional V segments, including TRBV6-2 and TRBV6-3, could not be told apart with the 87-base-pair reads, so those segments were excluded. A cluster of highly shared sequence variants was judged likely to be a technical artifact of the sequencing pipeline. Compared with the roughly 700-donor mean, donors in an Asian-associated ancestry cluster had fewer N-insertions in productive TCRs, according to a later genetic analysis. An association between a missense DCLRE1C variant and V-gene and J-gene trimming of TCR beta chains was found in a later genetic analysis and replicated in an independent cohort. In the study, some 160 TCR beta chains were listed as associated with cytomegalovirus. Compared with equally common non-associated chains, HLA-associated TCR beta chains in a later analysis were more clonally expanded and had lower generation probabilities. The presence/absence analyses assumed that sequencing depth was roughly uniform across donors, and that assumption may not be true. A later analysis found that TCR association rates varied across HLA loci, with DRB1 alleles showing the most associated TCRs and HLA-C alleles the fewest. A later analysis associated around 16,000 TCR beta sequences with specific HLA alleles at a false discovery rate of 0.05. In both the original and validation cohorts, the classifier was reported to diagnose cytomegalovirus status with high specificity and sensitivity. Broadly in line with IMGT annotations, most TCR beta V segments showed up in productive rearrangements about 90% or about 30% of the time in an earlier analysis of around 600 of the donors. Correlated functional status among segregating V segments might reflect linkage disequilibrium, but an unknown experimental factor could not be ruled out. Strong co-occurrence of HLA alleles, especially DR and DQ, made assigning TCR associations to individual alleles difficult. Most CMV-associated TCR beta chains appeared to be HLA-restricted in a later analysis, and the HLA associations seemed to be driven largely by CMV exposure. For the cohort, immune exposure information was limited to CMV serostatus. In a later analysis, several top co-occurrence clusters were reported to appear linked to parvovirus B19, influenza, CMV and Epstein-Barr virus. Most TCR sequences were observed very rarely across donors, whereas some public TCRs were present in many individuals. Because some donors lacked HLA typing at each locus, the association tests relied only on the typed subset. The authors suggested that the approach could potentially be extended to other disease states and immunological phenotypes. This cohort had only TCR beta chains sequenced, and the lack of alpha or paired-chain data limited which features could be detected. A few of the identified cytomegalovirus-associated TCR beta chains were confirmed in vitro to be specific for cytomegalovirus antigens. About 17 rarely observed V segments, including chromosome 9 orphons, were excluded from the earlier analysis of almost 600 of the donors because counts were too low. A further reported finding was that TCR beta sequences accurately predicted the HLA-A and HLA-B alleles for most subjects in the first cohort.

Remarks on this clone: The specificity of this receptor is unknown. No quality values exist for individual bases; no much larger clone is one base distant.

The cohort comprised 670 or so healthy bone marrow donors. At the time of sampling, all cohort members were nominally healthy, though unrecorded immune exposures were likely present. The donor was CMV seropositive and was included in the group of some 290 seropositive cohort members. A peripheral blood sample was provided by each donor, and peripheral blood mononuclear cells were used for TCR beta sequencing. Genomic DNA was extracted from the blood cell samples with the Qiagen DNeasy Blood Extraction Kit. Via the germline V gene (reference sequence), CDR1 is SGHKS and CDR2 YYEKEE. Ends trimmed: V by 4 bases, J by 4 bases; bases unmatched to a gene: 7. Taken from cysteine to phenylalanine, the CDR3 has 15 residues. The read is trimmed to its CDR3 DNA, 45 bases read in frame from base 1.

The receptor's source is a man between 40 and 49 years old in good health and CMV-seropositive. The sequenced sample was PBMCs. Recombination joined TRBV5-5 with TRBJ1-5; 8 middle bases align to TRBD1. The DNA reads TGTGCCAGCAGCCCAACCCGGACAGGGAATCAGCCCCAGCATTTT. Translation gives CASSPTRTGNQPQHF. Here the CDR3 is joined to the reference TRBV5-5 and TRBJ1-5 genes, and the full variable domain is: DAGVTQSPTHLIKTRGQQVTLRCSPISGHKSVSWYQQVLGQGPQFIFQYYEKEERGRGNFPDRFSARQFPNYSSELNVNALLLGDSALYLCASSPTRTGNQPQHFGDGTRLSIL.